Included here is one T cell receptor (beta chain) sequence, with context. Individually, cDNA molecules had unique molecular identifiers attached to them. TCRdb reprocessed the 5' RACE reads with MiXCR, giving one entry per CDR3 protein. The data hold approximately 52,000 distinct CDR3 sequences, with approximately 8% observed a single time. The CDR3 spans 14 residues. Trimming shortened V by 7 bases and J by 3 bases, and 12 bases separated the two germline ends. The germline V gene has CDR1 MNHEY and CDR2 SMNVEV (reference sequence). This sample was taken from a study of early T cells in non-severe SARS-CoV-2 infection.

The sequencing sample was made of whole blood. The clonotype was recovered from an adult who was a healthcare worker with PCR-confirmed SARS-CoV-2 infection or an uninfected control (not recorded which). This chain joins TRBV27 and TRBJ2-2; possible D gene TRBD1, 5 bases. CDR3 sequence (DNA): TGTGCCAGCACCCGGACACCGGACACCGGGGAGCTGTTTTTT. Translating it yields CASTRTPDTGELFF.